This entry lists 15 T cell receptor beta chains sequenced from one sample in a study of cytomegalovirus exposure and HLA in healthy donors. Researchers ran the PCR with 60 Vbeta and 13 Jbeta primers. Clones were sequenced by immunoSEQ multiplex PCR, and TCRdb holds only the in-frame ones, with some missing. This table has roughly 180,000 clones, 65% to 85% appearing once. Sequencing was done on a sample of PBMCs. These receptors all stem from a male donor in good health and CMV-seronegative.

The chain has TRBV7-2 and TRBJ1-4; a possible D gene is TRBD1 (5 bases). Trimming shortened V by 1 base and J by 10 bases, and 13 bases separated the two germline ends. Per germline, CDR1 SGHTA and CDR2 FQGNSA. This CDR3 region has 14 residues. CDR3: CASSLEGAGRKLFF. CDR3 sequence (DNA): TGTGCCAGCAGCTTAGAAGGAGCAGGGCGAAAACTGTTTTTT.

This chain joins TRBV4-3 and TRBJ1-2, with 7 positions matching TRBD1. The V segment lost 1 base and the J segment 2 bases; nucleotides outside the gene matches: 7. CDR3 length: 16 amino acids. In germline, CDR1 is LGHNA, CDR2 YSLEER. CDR3 sequence (DNA): TGCGCCAGCAGCCAAGGGTACAGGGGAGACAACTATGGCTACACCTTC. Translated: CASSQGYRGDNYGYTF.

The chain recombines TRBV30 with TRBJ2-2; D is undetermined. In germline, CDR1 is GTSNPN, CDR2 SVGIG (reference sequence). Trimming shortened V by 5 bases and J by 4 bases, and 11 bases separated the two germline ends. The CDR3 extends over 13 amino acids. The CDR3 region has the DNA TGTGCCTGGGGCACACGATCCACCGGGGAGCTGTTTTTT. It is translated as CAWGTRSTGELFF.

The rearrangement links TRBV7-6 to TRBJ2-7, with D unresolved. CDR3 length equals 12 residues. Germline assignment: CDR1 SGHVS and CDR2 FNYEAQ. V was shortened by 1 base and J by 8 bases, with 9 bases between the two germline ends. This CDR3 is CASSLVASQQYF. The CDR3 DNA is TGTGCCAGCAGCTTAGTGGCTTCTCAGCAGTACTTC.

The count of this clone is one. The V and J genes are TRBV5-1 and TRBJ2-7; TRBD1 matches at 9 bases. In germline, CDR1 is SGHRS, CDR2 YFSETQ. Trimming at V came to 4 bases and at J to 3 bases, leaving 5 bases not matched to a gene. This CDR3 is built from 14 residues. In DNA, the CDR3 is TGCGCCAGCAGCAGGGGACAGGGCGGCTACGAGCAGTACTTC. Its protein is CASSRGQGGYEQYF.

The genes are TRBV6-5 and TRBJ1-1; maybe TRBD1 (5 bases). The CDR3 length is 13 residues. Germline-derived CDR1 and CDR2 are MNHEY and SVGAGI. Trimming left V 5 bases short and J 10 bases short, with 17 bases between. The CDR3 bases are TGTGCCAGCAGTCGCAGGGTAGCTTCCGCAGCTTTCTTT. This codes for CASSRRVASAAFF.

This sequence joins TRBV27 and TRBJ1-6, with 7 bases identical to TRBD1. This CDR3 comprises 15 residues. Germline-derived CDR1 and CDR2 are MNHEY and SMNVEV (reference sequence). V was clipped by 5 bases and J by 10 bases; unmatched bases: 11. CDR3 DNA: TGTGCCAGCAGTCCATTCGACAGGGAAGGATCACCCCTCCACTTT. It yields the protein CASSPFDREGSPLHF.

This rearrangement joins TRBV19 to TRBJ2-7; D is perhaps TRBD2 (6 bases). From germline, CDR1 is LNHDA and CDR2 SQIVND (reference sequence). The CDR3 extends over 13 amino acids. Deletions cut 6 bases from V and 3 bases from J, with 12 bases between. CDR3 amino acids: CASSIDGGYEQYF. As DNA, the CDR3 is TGTGCCAGTAGCATCGACGGGGGCTACGAGCAGTACTTC.

This clone was counted a single time. V usage is TRBV2 and J usage is TRBJ2-7, with a weak D call TRBD1 (6 bases). The germline V and J ends were trimmed by 7 bases and 2 bases, with 15 bases remaining between them. Per germline, CDR1 SNHLY and CDR2 FYNNEI. The CDR3 is made up of 14 amino acids. The CDR3, as DNA: TGTGCCAGCACCCCAGAGACAGGAACCTACGAGCAGTACTTC. Translation: CASTPETGTYEQYF.

V gene TRBV5-6 combines with J gene TRBJ2-1, with 14 bases lining up with TRBD2. Trimming at V came to 2 bases and at J to 13 bases, leaving 5 bases not matched to a gene. This CDR3 is built from 14 residues. In germline, CDR1 is SGHDT, CDR2 YYEEEE. CDR3 protein: CASSFGTSGSPQFF. DNA for the CDR3: TGTGCCAGCAGCTTCGGGACTAGCGGGAGCCCTCAGTTCTTC.

The gene calls are TRBV27 and TRBJ1-2, with 9 bases fitting TRBD1. CDR1 MNHEY and CDR2 SMNVEV come from the germline V gene (reference sequence). The V gene end was trimmed by 10 bases and the J gene end by 7 bases; junction bases not matched to a gene: 10. The CDR3 totals 13 residues. The CDR3 sequence: CATSPGQGSGYTF. The DNA for the CDR3 is TGTGCCACGTCCCCGGGACAGGGCTCTGGCTACACCTTC.

This clone has only one observation. The V call is TRBV4-3, the J call TRBJ2-7; D is perhaps TRBD1 (5 bases). Trimming stripped 6 bases from V and 7 bases from J, with 16 bases between. Germline lookup yields CDR1 LGHNA and CDR2 YSLEER. The CDR3 sequence is 13 residues long. The CDR3 DNA is TGCGCCAGCAGTTCAAGCCAGGGCAGGGAGCAGTACTTC. Its translation: CASSSSQGREQYF.

This clone was seen only a few times. The chain carries TRBV18 and TRBJ2-2, with 7 positions matching TRBD1. This CDR3 is 16 amino acids long. CDR1 is KGHSH, CDR2 LQKENI, per germline. V lost 4 bases to trimming and J lost 3 bases; unmatched junction nucleotides: 8. CDR3: CASSQDRLGDTGELFF. The CDR3, as DNA: TGTGCCAGCTCACAGGACAGGCTCGGGGACACCGGGGAGCTGTTTTTT.

About this clone itself: One end of the junction does not line up with germline, which may come from a read error. The V call is TRBV28, the J call TRBJ1-2; D gene uncertain. The germline CDR1 and CDR2 sequences are MDHEN and SYDVKM. CDR3 size: 14 residues. Written as DNA, the CDR3 is TGTGCCAGCAGTTTTATTGGCAGCGACTATGGCTACCCCTTC. Residues: CASSFIGSDYGYPF.

V and J are TRBV28 and TRBJ2-5, with D tentatively TRBD2 (5 bases). The CDR3 contains 16 residues. CDR1 MDHEN and CDR2 SYDVKM come from the germline V gene. V dropped 0 bases and J dropped 8 bases, with 19 bases sitting between them. The CDR3 nucleotides are TGTGCCAGCAGTTTATGGGGCCCAGCGGCCGGCAAAACCCAGTACTTC. Translating gives CASSLWGPAAGKTQYF.